This TCR beta chain was identified in a study of T cell responses to AZD1222 COVID-19 vaccine. General observations from the study: Repertoire collection took place solely once the T cell response had peaked. Among AZD1222 vaccinees, only 5 or 6 were seropositive at baseline.

Clones were read by immunoSEQ multiplex PCR, and TCRdb kept only the in-frame ones, dropping some. The sample lists tens of thousands of clones, roughly 88% occurring once. Remarks on this clone: The antigen is unknown.

The origin of this receptor is an adult in good health. The sequences come from peripheral blood, collected on day 0 of AZD1222 vaccination.

The CDR3 is CASSQGFWGPGVTDTQYF. The CDR3 nucleotides read TGTGCCAGCAGCCAAGGGTTTTGGGGGCCGGGAGTGACAGATACGCAGTATTTT. This rearrangement joins TRBV3-1 (or the pseudogene TRBV3-2) to TRBJ2-3, with D perhaps TRBD1 or TRBD2 (6 bases each). Germline values: CDR1 LGHDT, CDR2 YNNKEL (reference sequence). Trimming removed 1 base at V and 3 bases at J, with 20 bases between. There are 18 residues in the CDR3.